Below, one T cell receptor (beta chain) is given with its context. PCR amplification relied on 60 Vbeta primers (plus 13 Jbeta primers). TCRdb keeps only in-frame clones here, not all; method: immunoSEQ multiplex PCR. Found here are under 250,000 clones, over 60% of them singletons; the top ten hold 0.63%. This sample was taken from a study of cytomegalovirus exposure and HLA in healthy donors. Sequencing used PBMCs. This receptor was taken from a man aged 18 to 30 in good health and CMV-seronegative.

The CDR3 spells CASSKRGLQPQHF. The DNA for the CDR3 is TGTGCCAGCAGTAAAAGGGGGCTTCAGCCCCAGCATTTT. This chain uses TRBV6-5 with TRBJ1-5; 7 bases line up with TRBD1. The CDR3 is 13 amino acids. The trim removed 5 bases at V and 6 bases at J, leaving 4 bases unmatched. Germline V gene lookup returns CDR1 MNHEY and CDR2 SVGAGI.